Sequencing of this T cell receptor beta chain was carried out in a study of cytomegalovirus exposure and HLA in healthy donors. The V gene's germline CDR1 is SGHTA and CDR2 FQGNSA. The CDR3 contains 9 residues. As for this clone: The junction shows a germline mismatch at one end, possibly a read error.

At the time of sampling, donors were nominally healthy, though unrecorded immune exposures were likely. The PCR made use of 60 Vbeta and 13 Jbeta primers. The protocol was immunoSEQ multiplex PCR, while the TCRdb copy is restricted to in-frame clones and leaves out a portion. Altogether some 250,000 clones are present, 82% being singletons, with the ten largest covering around 5%. Material: PBMCs. The receptor's source is a woman aged 40 to 50 in good health and CMV-seropositive. V usage is TRBV7-2 and J usage is TRBJ2-3, with TRBD1 as a possible D gene (5 bases). CDR3 DNA: TGTGCCAGCAGCAACAGTGGGGCTTTT. Protein: CASSNSGAF.